This paragraph reports one T cell receptor (beta chain). This entry comes from a study of CD8 T cells in Susac syndrome. Trimming pared 3 bases from V and 2 bases from J, leaving 6 bases between. Germline CDR1 reads SEHNR; CDR2 reads FQNEAQ (reference sequence). This CDR3 spans 13 amino acids. TCR beta from blood CD8+ and CD4+ T cells was sequenced. RNA in amounts of about 0.45 to 1 ug was reverse transcribed with random hexamers. It was immunoSEQ multiplex PCR that amplified TCR beta CDR3 across 54 Vbeta and 13 Jbeta. TCRdb reprocessed the immunoSEQ multiplex PCR reads via MiXCR and lists one record per CDR3 protein. Of approximately 300,000 distinct CDR3 sequences listed, approximately 85% are singletons.

This receptor was taken from a human donor with multiple sclerosis. This chain joins TRBV7-9 and TRBJ2-3; no reliable D call. Sequenced sample: CD8+ T cells from PBMCs. This CDR3 reads CASSFKNTDTQYF. CDR3 bases: TGTGCCAGCAGCTTCAAGAACACAGATACGCAGTATTTT.